This TCR beta chain was retrieved from a study of shared clonotypes between healthy human individuals. Assay: immunoSEQ multiplex PCR; the TCRdb copy retains only in-frame clones and omits some. The table lists some 2,100,000 clones, around 95% of them singletons. Those who donated, Caucasian adults without exception, all lived in Nashville, Tennessee. Germline V lookup: CDR1 MNHNS, CDR2 SASEGT. The CDR3 contains 14 residues. V lost 2 bases to trimming and J lost 5 bases, with 13 bases between them. This clone has a single count. The TCR originated in a man younger than 35 in good health. The sample taken for sequencing was naive CD4+ T cells sorted from blood. As for subset: CD45RA+ positively selected. The chain couples TRBV6-1 to TRBJ2-7, with unresolved D. CDR3 sequence: CASSESLGIHEQYF. Here the CDR3 DNA reads TGTGCCAGCAGTGAATCGCTGGGGATCCACGAGCAGTACTTC.